This TCR beta chain was obtained from a study of shared clonotypes between healthy human individuals. On the study more broadly: The cohort comprised a couple of women and a few men. Their ages spanned 18 to 49 years.

As to this clone: As yet, its antigen is unknown. Other DNA sequences in the sample encode the same CDR3.

After removal of 6 bases from V and 0 bases from J, the junction contained 3 bases not matched to a gene. Germline values: CDR1 LNHDA, CDR2 SQIVND (reference sequence). The CDR3 is 15 amino acids. Study-wide points: The sole specimen, blood, was sampled, and tissue repertoires likely differ. The expectation was that sequencing depth would affect clonotype sharing among donors.

Sequencing used immunoSEQ multiplex PCR; TCRdb keeps in-frame clones, though not all of them. Here the sample spans 400,000 to 600,000 clones, over 75% being singletons. V gene TRBV19 combines with J gene TRBJ2-2; TRBD2 agrees at 8 bases. The sequenced sample consisted of PBMCs. The receptor comes from a woman aged 40 to 50 in good health. Some clones in this sample may be carry-over from other donors' samples. CDR3 in DNA: TGTGCCAGTAGCACTAGCGGAGCGAACACCGGGGAGCTGTTTTTT. Translated, it gives CASSTSGANTGELFF.